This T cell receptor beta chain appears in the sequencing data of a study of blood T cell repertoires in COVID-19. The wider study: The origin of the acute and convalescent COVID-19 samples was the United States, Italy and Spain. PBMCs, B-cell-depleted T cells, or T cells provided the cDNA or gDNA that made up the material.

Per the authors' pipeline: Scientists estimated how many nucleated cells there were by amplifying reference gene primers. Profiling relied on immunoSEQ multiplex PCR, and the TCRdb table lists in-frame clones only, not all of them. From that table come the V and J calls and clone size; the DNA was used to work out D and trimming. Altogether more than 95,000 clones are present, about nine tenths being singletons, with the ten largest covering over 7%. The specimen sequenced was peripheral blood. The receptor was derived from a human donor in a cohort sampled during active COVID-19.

CDR3 amino acids: CASSAPTEYQETQYF. CDR3 DNA sequence: TGTGCCAGCAGCGCCCCGACTGAGTACCAAGAGACCCAGTACTTC. The rearrangement joins TRBV11-2 to TRBJ2-5, with D hard to call. The CDR3 is made up of 15 amino acids. V lost 5 bases, J lost 0 bases, and 13 bases lay in between. CDR1 is SGHAT, CDR2 FQNNGV, per germline.